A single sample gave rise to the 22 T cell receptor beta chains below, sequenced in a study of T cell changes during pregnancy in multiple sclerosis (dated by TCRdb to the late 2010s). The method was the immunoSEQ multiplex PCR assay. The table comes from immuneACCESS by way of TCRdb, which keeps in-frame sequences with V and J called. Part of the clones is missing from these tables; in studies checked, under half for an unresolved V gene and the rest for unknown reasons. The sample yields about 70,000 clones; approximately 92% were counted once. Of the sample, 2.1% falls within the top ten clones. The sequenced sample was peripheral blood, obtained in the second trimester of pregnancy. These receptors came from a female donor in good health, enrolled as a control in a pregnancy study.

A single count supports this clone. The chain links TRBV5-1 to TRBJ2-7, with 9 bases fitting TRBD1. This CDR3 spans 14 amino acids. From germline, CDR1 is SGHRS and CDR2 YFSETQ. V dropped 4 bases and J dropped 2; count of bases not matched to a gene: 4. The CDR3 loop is CASSQGQGTYEQYF. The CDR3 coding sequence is TGCGCCAGCAGCCAGGGACAGGGAACCTACGAGCAGTACTTC. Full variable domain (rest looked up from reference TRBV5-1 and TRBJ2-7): KAGVTQTPRYLIKTRGQQVTLSCSPISGHRSVSWYQQTPGQGLQFLFEYFSETQRNKGNFPGRFSGRQFSNSRSEMNVSTLELGDSALYLCASSQGQGTYEQYFGPGTRLTVT.

CDR3 nucleotides: TGTGCCAGCAGCGGACAGGGAGGAGAAAAACTGTTTTTT. Translation: CASSGQGGEKLFF. The genes are TRBV28 and TRBJ1-4, with TRBD1 matching 8 bases. Trimming cost V 6 bases and J 8 bases; bases outside gene matches: 5. The CDR3 is made up of 13 amino acids. The germline V gene has CDR1 MDHEN and CDR2 SYDVKM.

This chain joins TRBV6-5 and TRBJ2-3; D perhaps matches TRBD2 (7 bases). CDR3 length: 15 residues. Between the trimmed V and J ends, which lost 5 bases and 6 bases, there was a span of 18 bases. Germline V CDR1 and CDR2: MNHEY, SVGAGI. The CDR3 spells CASSGGGGEGDTQYF. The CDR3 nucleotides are TGTGCCAGCAGTGGTGGGGGCGGGGAGGGGGATACGCAGTATTTT.

The CDR3 DNA is TGCGCCAGCAGCCAAGAGGGCTTTAGCTCCTACGAGCAGTACTTC. Translated: CASSQEGFSSYEQYF. The genes are TRBV4-3 and TRBJ2-7; D is undetermined. The ends were cut back, 0 bases at V and 0 bases at J, with 9 bases in the middle. Germline loops: CDR1 LGHNA, CDR2 YSLEER. The CDR3 extends over 15 amino acids.

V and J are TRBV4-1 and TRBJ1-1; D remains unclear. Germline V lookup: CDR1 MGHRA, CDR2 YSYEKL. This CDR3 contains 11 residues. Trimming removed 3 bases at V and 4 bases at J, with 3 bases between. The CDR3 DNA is TGCGCCAGCAGCCACCTCACTGAAGCTTTCTTT. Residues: CASSHLTEAFF.

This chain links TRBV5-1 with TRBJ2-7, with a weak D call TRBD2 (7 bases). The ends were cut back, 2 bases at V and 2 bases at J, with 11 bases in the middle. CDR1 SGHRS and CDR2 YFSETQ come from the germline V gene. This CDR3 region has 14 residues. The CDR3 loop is CASSFGGPTYEQYF. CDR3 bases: TGCGCCAGCAGCTTCGGGGGGCCCACCTACGAGCAGTACTTC.

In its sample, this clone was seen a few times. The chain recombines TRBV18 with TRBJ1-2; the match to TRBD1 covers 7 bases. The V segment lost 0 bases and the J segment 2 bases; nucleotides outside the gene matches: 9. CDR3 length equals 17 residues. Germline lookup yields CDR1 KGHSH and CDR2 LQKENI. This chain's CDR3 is CASSPPKTGTSNYGYTF. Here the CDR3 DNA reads TGTGCCAGCTCACCACCGAAGACAGGGACTTCCAACTATGGCTACACCTTC.

CDR3 protein: CASSREWVSEFTEAFF. The CDR3 DNA sequence: TGTGCCAGTAGTAGAGAGTGGGTCAGCGAGTTCACTGAAGCTTTCTTT. The chain has TRBV19 and TRBJ1-1; D unclear. The CDR3 is made up of 16 amino acids. Looked up from germline, CDR1 is LNHDA and CDR2 is SQIVND (reference sequence). The V end was cut by 4 bases, the J end by 4 bases, with 19 bases between.

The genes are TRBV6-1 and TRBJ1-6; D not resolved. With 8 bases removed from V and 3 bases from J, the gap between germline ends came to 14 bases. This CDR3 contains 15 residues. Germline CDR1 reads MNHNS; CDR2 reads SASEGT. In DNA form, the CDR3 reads TGTGCCAGCTACAGAACAGAGAACTATAATTCACCCCTCCACTTT. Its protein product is CASYRTENYNSPLHF.

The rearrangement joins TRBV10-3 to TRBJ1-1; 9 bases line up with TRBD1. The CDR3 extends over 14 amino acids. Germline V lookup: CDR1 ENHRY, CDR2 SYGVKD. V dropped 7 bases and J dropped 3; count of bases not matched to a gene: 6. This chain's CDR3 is CAIKDRGGDTEAFF. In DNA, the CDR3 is TGTGCCATCAAGGACAGGGGCGGGGACACTGAAGCTTTCTTT.

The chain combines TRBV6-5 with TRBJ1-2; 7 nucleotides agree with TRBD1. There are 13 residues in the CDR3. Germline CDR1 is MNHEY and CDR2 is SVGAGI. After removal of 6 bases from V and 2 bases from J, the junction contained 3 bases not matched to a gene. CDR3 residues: CASREQGNYGYTF. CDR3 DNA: TGTGCCAGCAGGGAACAGGGGAACTATGGCTACACCTTC.

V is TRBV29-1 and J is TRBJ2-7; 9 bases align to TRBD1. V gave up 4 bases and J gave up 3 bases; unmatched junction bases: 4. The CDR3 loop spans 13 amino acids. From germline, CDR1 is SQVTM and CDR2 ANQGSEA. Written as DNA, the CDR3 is TGCAGCGTTGTCGGGACAGGGCTCTACGAGCAGTACTTC. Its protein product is CSVVGTGLYEQYF.

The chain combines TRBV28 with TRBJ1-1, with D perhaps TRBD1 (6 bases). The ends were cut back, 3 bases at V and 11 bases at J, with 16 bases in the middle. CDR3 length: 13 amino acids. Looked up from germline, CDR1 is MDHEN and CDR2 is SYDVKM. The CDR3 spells CASSFSGAPTAFF. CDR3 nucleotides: TGTGCCAGCAGTTTCTCAGGGGCGCCGACGGCTTTCTTT.

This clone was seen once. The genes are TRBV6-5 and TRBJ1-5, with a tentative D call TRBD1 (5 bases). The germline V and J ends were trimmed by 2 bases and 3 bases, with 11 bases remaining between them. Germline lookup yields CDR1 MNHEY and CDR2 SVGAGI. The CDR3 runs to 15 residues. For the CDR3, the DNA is TGTGCCAGCAGTTACCGGGGGGGGGTCAATCAGCCCCAGCATTTT. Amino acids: CASSYRGGVNQPQHF.

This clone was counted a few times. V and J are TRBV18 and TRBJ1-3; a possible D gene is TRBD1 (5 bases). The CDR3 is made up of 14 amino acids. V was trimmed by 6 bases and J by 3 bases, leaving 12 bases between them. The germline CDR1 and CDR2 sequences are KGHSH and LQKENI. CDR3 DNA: TGTGCCAGCTCTCGGGCCGGGGGTGGAAACACCATATATTTT. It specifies CASSRAGGGNTIYF.

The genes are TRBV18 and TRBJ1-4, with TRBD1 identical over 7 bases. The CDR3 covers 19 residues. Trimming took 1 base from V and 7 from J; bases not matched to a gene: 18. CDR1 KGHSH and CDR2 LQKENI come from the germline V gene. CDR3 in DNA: TGTGCCAGCTCACCACAGTTCGCCGGCAGGGGGGATCTCGTTGAAAAACTGTTTTTT. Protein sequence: CASSPQFAGRGDLVEKLFF. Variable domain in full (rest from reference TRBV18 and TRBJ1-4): NAGVMQNPRHLVRRRGQEARLRCSPMKGHSHVYWYRQLPEEGLKFMVYLQKENIIDESGMPKERFSAEFPKEGPSILRIQQVVRGDSAAYFCASSPQFAGRGDLVEKLFFGSGTQLSVL.

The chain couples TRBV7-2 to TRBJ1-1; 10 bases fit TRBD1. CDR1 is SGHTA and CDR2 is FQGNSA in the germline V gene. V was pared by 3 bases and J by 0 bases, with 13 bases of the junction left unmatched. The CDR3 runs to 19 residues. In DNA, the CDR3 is TGTGCCAGCAGCTTTTGGGACAGGGGACCCTGGTCCATGAACACTGAAGCTTTCTTT. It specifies CASSFWDRGPWSMNTEAFF.

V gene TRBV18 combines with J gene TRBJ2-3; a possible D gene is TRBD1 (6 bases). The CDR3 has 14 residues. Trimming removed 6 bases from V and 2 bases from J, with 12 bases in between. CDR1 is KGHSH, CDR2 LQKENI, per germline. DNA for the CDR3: TGTGCCAGCTCCATACAGGGATACACAGATACGCAGTATTTT. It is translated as CASSIQGYTDTQYF.

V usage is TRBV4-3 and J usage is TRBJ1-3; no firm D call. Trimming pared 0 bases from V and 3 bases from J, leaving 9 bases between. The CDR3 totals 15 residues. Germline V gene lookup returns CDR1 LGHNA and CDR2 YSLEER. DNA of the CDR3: TGCGCCAGCAGCCAAGATTGGGCAGGTGGAAACACCATATATTTT. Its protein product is CASSQDWAGGNTIYF.

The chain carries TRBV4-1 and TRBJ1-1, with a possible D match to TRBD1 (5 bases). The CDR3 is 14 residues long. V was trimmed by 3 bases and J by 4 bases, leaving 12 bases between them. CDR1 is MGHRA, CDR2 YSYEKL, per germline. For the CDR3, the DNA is TGCGCCAGCAGCCACCCGGGGGGGAGCACTGAAGCTTTCTTT. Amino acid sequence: CASSHPGGSTEAFF.

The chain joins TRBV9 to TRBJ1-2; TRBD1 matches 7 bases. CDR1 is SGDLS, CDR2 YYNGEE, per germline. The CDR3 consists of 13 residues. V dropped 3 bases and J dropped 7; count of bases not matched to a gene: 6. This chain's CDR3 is CASSGQGFRGYTF. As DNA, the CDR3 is TGTGCCAGCAGCGGACAGGGTTTTCGTGGCTACACCTTC.

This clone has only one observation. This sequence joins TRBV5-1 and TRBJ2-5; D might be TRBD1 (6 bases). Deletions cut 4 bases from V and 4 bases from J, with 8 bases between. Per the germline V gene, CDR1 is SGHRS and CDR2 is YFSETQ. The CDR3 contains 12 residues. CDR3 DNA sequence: TGCGCCAGCAGCCTACAGGGAGAGACCCAGTACTTC. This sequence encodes CASSLQGETQYF.